This T cell receptor beta chain stems from a study of metastatic and nonmetastatic thyroid tumors (dated by TCRdb to about 2020). At the level of the whole study: For patients with malignant and with benign thyroid disease, the researchers compared repertoires between peripheral blood samples and tumor or nodule tissue samples.

This clone has just a few counts. It has no known antigen specificity. There are no base qualities to consult, and no much larger clone falls within one base. The library came from PCR. The sample was run on an Illumina HiSeq 4000. The TCR beta-chain CDR3 region of each patient was profiled by high-throughput sequencing. On the study's bioinformatics: CDR3 differences across clinicopathological groups were used to build a classifier for discriminating distant-metastatic papillary thyroid cancer patients. Repertoire diversity was assessed with the Shannon index, and tumor-blood repertoire similarity with the Morisita-Horn index. TCRdb applied fastp at Q25 and MiXCR to the public reads, then kept only in-frame beta chains. Here the V and J calls rest on TCRdb's processing, not on the authors' analysis. This sample is represented by 40,000 or so clones; less than 20% of them were singletons. About a tenth of the sample is taken by the ten largest.

What the research found in general, with its limitations: In both blood and tumor samples, malignant tumors were reported to have significantly higher TCR beta diversity than benign nodules.

Trimming leaves V shorter by 5 bases and J shorter by 9 bases, with the junction holding 11 bases beyond the gene matches. The germline V gene (reference sequence) gives CDR1 as MNHEY and CDR2 as SMNVEV. The cysteine opens and the phenylalanine closes a CDR3 of 16 amino acids. The retained sequence is limited to the CDR3, 48 bases, with the frame set at the first base. No treatment had been received by any patient before thyroid surgery. Using T-cell receptor beta sequencing, the researchers looked back retrospectively at clinical samples from patients, gathered between the early 2010s and the late 2010s.

The sequencing sample was made of tumor tissue. The sequence joins TRBV27 to TRBJ1-6; 9 bases in between match TRBD1. This sequence was found in a female donor with papillary thyroid cancer or a benign thyroid nodule (not recorded which). Some clones in this sample may be carry-over from other donors' samples. The CDR3 in this case is CASSTSAGTGSSPLHF. Here is the DNA: TGTGCCAGCAGTACTTCCGCCGGGACAGGGAGTTCACCCCTCCACTTT.